Below, 26 T cell receptor beta chains from the same sample are listed, as sequenced in a study of blood T cells in healthy people across ages. Together with a sample-barcoded 5' primer, a J-beta primer mix was included in a second PCR lasting about 7 to 11 cycles. TCRdb reanalysed the 5' RACE reads using MiXCR and keeps one entry per CDR3 protein. The top ten hold 10% to 15% of the sample, which has fewer than 950,000 distinct CDR3 sequences, under 40% seen once. The sequenced sample was blood. The receptors were sampled from a young man in good health.

Of note for this clonotype: One end of the junction fails to match germline, which may point to a read error. The chain uses TRBV12-3 or TRBV12-4 and TRBJ1-1; 11 nucleotides match TRBD1. The CDR3 extends over 18 amino acids. CDR3 DNA: TGTGTCAGCAGCCACAATCTCGGGACAGGGGGAGGGAACACTGAAGCTTTCTTT. Its protein is CVSSHNLGTGGGNTEAFF.

The chain carries TRBV7-2 and TRBJ2-5, with TRBD2 as a possible D gene (7 bases). The CDR3 runs 14 residues. The germline CDR1 and CDR2 sequences are SGHTA and FQGNSA. V shed 5 bases and J shed 5 bases, with 15 bases lying between them. This CDR3 reads CASSQGGEWETQYF. The DNA for the CDR3 is TGTGCCAGCAGCCAAGGGGGGGAATGGGAGACCCAGTACTTC. The full variable domain, completed using reference TRBV7-2 and TRBJ2-5, is GAGVSQSPSNKVTEKGKDVELRCDPISGHTALYWYRQSLGQGLEFLIYFQGNSAPDKSGLPSDRFSAERTGGSVSTLTIQRTQQEDSAVYLCASSQGGEWETQYFGPGTRLLVL.

This clonotype appeared a few times. This chain connects TRBV2 to TRBJ1-5; maybe TRBD1 (5 bases). Germline V gene data show CDR1 as SNHLY and CDR2 as FYNNEI. This CDR3 has 16 residues. Trimming took off 7 bases at V and 9 bases at J, with 25 bases between the two ends. CDR3 bases: TGTGCCAGCAAGCCCCAACGGGACGCTGAACCTCGGCCCCAGCATTTT. Translating gives CASKPQRDAEPRPQHF.

A single count supports this clonotype. The chain carries TRBV28 and TRBJ1-2, with 8 nucleotides matching TRBD1. CDR3 length: 16 amino acids. J lost 4 bases, V lost 5 bases, and 12 bases had no gene match. CDR1 and CDR2 (germline): MDHEN, SYDVKM. The CDR3 protein is CASSTGTGGYSYGYTF. The CDR3 coding sequence is TGTGCCAGCAGTACGGGTACAGGGGGTTATAGCTATGGCTACACCTTC.

In its sample, this clonotype was seen a few times. This chain uses TRBV5-1 with TRBJ2-3, with D unresolved. Germline-derived CDR1 and CDR2 are SGHRS and YFSETQ. The V end lost 0 bases, the J end lost 0 bases, and 8 bases lay between the germline ends. This CDR3 is 15 amino acids long. CDR3: CASSLDQFSTDTQYF. As DNA, the CDR3 is TGCGCCAGCAGCTTGGATCAGTTTAGCACAGATACGCAGTATTTT.

This chain joins TRBV10-3 and TRBJ2-5; 8 bases line up with TRBD2. TRBJ2-7 explains the end of the DNA better; the J call may be wrong. The CDR3 length is 16 residues. Germline V gene sequence: CDR1 ENHRY, CDR2 SYGVKD. The CDR3 here is CAISSMVSGSFDEQYF. CDR3 DNA: TGTGCCATCAGTTCTATGGTGAGCGGGAGCTTCGACGAGCAGTACTTC.

On this clonotype itself: It may be a read error: a sequence one base away is much more abundant. V gene TRBV7-3 combines with J gene TRBJ1-2, with 8 positions matching TRBD1. The CDR3 covers 14 residues. Germline CDR1 SGHTA, CDR2 FQGTGA. The CDR3 sequence: CASSITGGNYGYTF. CDR3 sequence (DNA): TGTGCCAGCAGCATAACAGGGGGTAACTATGGCTACACCTTC.

This CDR3 reads CSVGGASGVSTDTQYF. CDR3 nucleotides: TGCAGCGTTGGAGGGGCTAGCGGAGTGAGCACAGATACGCAGTATTTT. The chain links TRBV29-1 to TRBJ2-3, with 7 bases fitting TRBD2. V shed 4 bases, J shed 0 bases, and the junction held 10 bases outside the gene matches. From germline, CDR1 is SQVTM and CDR2 ANQGSEA. This CDR3 is built from 16 residues.

This clonotype was detected once. V usage is TRBV6-4 and J usage is TRBJ1-1; no firm D call. Trimming took 6 bases from V and 1 from J, leaving 12 bases between them. The CDR3 consists of 14 residues. Germline V gene lookup returns CDR1 MRHNA and CDR2 SNTAGT. CDR3 loop: CASRDGNRNTEAFF. The CDR3 region has the DNA TGTGCCAGCAGGGACGGGAATCGGAACACTGAAGCTTTCTTT.

This clonotype was found a few times. The chain uses TRBV7-9 and TRBJ2-7, with 7 bases matching TRBD2. The germline V gene has CDR1 SEHNR and CDR2 FQNEAQ (reference sequence). The CDR3 runs 15 residues. V lost 0 bases, J lost 7 bases, and 9 bases stayed unmatched. Here the CDR3 DNA reads TGTGCCAGCAGCTTAGCCCTAGCGGAGCTGGATGAGCAGTACTTC. Translation: CASSLALAELDEQYF.

This clonotype occurred a few times. The chain has TRBV7-8 and TRBJ2-5; D is undetermined. This CDR3 spans 16 amino acids. From germline, CDR1 is SGHVS and CDR2 FQNEAQ. V dropped 0 bases and J dropped 2 bases, with 13 bases sitting between them. CDR3 DNA: TGTGCCAGCAGCTTAGCGGGTGAAGCATTACAAGAGACCCAGTACTTC. Amino acid sequence: CASSLAGEALQETQYF.

In this sample, this clonotype turned up a few times. The V gene is TRBV7-2, the J gene TRBJ1-5; D not resolved. Trimming took off 5 bases at V and 3 bases at J, with 14 bases between the two ends. Germline assignment: CDR1 SGHTA and CDR2 FQGNSA. The CDR3 runs 15 residues. CDR3 loop: CASSAHAPPNQPQHF. CDR3 bases: TGTGCCAGCAGCGCCCACGCGCCCCCCAATCAGCCCCAGCATTTT.

This clonotype came up a few times. V is TRBV7-9 and J is TRBJ1-2; D gene uncertain. CDR1 and CDR2 (germline): SEHNR, FQNEAQ (reference sequence). This CDR3 region has 12 residues. V gave up 5 bases and J gave up 8 bases, with 12 bases separating them. CDR3 sequence (DNA): TGTGCCAGCAGCCGGGGATCGGAGGGCTACACCTTC. Translating gives CASSRGSEGYTF.

This clonotype occurred a few times. The chain recombines TRBV12-3 or TRBV12-4 with TRBJ2-3, with TRBD2 identical over 7 bases. The CDR3 runs 13 residues. The V segment lost 6 bases and the J segment 7 bases; nucleotides outside the gene matches: 7. As DNA, the CDR3 is TGTGCCAGCAGCCCGTCTAGCGGAAATACGCAGTATTTT. The encoded protein is CASSPSSGNTQYF.

This clonotype was observed a few times. The rearrangement uses TRBV27 and TRBJ1-4; D possibly corresponds to TRBD1 (6 bases). This CDR3 comprises 15 residues. Trimming stripped 2 bases from V and 5 bases from J, with 12 bases between. The germline CDR1 and CDR2 sequences are MNHEY and SMNVEV (reference sequence). DNA of the CDR3: TGTGCCAGCAGTTTAGGAGGGGGAAGAAATGAAAAACTGTTTTTT. It translates to CASSLGGGRNEKLFF.

This clonotype was detected only a few times. The chain is built from TRBV7-3 and TRBJ1-6; D not certain. This CDR3 is built from 18 residues. Germline values: CDR1 SGHTA, CDR2 FQGTGA. V lost 2 bases to trimming and J lost 0 bases, with 14 bases between them. CDR3 loop: CASSLVGLGGSYNSPLHF. CDR3 DNA: TGTGCCAGCAGCTTAGTTGGTCTGGGTGGCTCCTATAATTCACCCCTCCACTTT.

This CDR3 is CASSYEAGRRHNEQFF. The CDR3 bases are TGCGCCAGCAGCTACGAGGCGGGGCGCCGTCACAATGAGCAGTTCTTC. The chain is built from TRBV5-1 and TRBJ2-1, with D maybe TRBD2 (6 bases). The V end was cut by 3 bases, the J end by 5 bases, with 18 bases between. CDR3 length: 16 residues. The germline V gene has CDR1 SGHRS and CDR2 YFSETQ.

The chain uses TRBV12-3 or TRBV12-4 and TRBJ1-1; D is perhaps TRBD1 (6 bases). The CDR3 is made up of 15 amino acids. V was cut by 7 bases and J by 1 base, with 16 bases left in between. DNA for the CDR3: TGTGCCAGCATTCCTGTGGGGGGCAAGAACACTGAAGCTTTCTTT. This sequence encodes CASIPVGGKNTEAFF.

Only one count was recorded for this clonotype. The chain employs TRBV4-3 and TRBJ2-6; D is undetermined. This CDR3 has 18 residues. Trimming removed 0 bases from V and 0 bases from J, with 12 bases in between. Germline CDR1 is LGHNA and CDR2 is YSLEER. Written as DNA, the CDR3 is TGCGCCAGCAGCCAAGATGGGCAGGTGCACTCTGGGGCCAACGTCCTGACTTTC. Its protein is CASSQDGQVHSGANVLTF.

This clonotype was observed a few times. The CDR3 protein is CASSVSRDNEQFF. CDR3 DNA: TGTGCCAGCAGCGTGAGCAGGGACAATGAGCAGTTCTTC. The chain joins TRBV7-2 to TRBJ2-1; a possible D gene is TRBD1 (5 bases). This CDR3 spans 13 amino acids. From germline, CDR1 is SGHTA and CDR2 FQGNSA. V dropped 5 bases and J dropped 5 bases, with 10 bases sitting between them.

This clonotype showed up many times. The chain is built from TRBV20-1 and TRBJ2-1, with TRBD2 identical over 11 bases. The CDR3 is 14 amino acids. Germline trimming cut 3 bases from V and 5 bases from J; bases unmatched to any gene: 3. Germline CDR1 reads DFQATT; CDR2 reads SNEGSKA (reference sequence). CDR3 sequence reads: CSARGTSGNNEQFF. The CDR3 bases are TGCAGTGCTAGGGGGACTAGCGGTAACAATGAGCAGTTCTTC.

About this clonotype itself: One end of the junction does not line up with germline, which may come from a read error. This rearrangement joins TRBV15 to TRBJ1-4, with 7 bases identical to TRBD1. The germline V gene has CDR1 LNHNV and CDR2 YYDKDF (reference sequence). The CDR3 spans 15 residues. The CDR3 coding sequence is TGTGCCACCGGCAGTCGACAGGGCAGGGACGAAAAACTGTTTTTT. Protein product: CATGSRQGRDEKLFF.

The V gene is TRBV18, the J gene TRBJ2-2, with 7 bases lining up with TRBD2. The CDR3 spans 16 residues. V lost 2 bases and J lost 1; bases outside the gene matches: 4. Per the germline V gene, CDR1 is KGHSH and CDR2 is LQKENI. The CDR3 DNA follows: TGTGCCAGCTCACCAATCCAGCGGGGGAACACCGGGGAGCTGTTTTTT. Amino acid sequence: CASSPIQRGNTGELFF.

At least ten counts were recorded for this clonotype. This chain connects TRBV20-1 to TRBJ2-5; no definite D call. Germline CDR1 is DFQATT and CDR2 is SNEGSKA (reference sequence). Trimming took 1 base from V and 3 from J, leaving 12 bases between them. This CDR3 contains 14 residues. The CDR3 is CSARGDGVKETQYF. The CDR3 DNA follows: TGCAGTGCTAGAGGAGATGGAGTGAAAGAGACCCAGTACTTC.

In its sample, this clonotype was seen a few times. The chain is built from TRBV11-2 and TRBJ2-3; D is unresolved. Trimming pared 5 bases from V and 6 bases from J, leaving 9 bases between. The length of the CDR3 is 12 residues. Germline V CDR1 and CDR2: SGHAT, FQNNGV. The CDR3 DNA sequence: TGTGCCAGCAGCCCCGATCCCGATACGCAGTATTTT. Amino acid sequence: CASSPDPDTQYF.

This clonotype was counted between two and nine times. The chain has TRBV3-1 and TRBJ2-5, with D possibly TRBD2 on 5 matching bases. Trimming stripped 1 base from V and 11 bases from J, with 14 bases between. The CDR3 is 13 amino acids. Germline CDR1 LGHDT, CDR2 YNNKEL (reference sequence). CDR3 amino acids: CASSQVEGHEQYF. The CDR3 DNA sequence: TGTGCCAGCAGCCAAGTCGAGGGCCATGAGCAGTACTTC.